The T cell receptor (beta chain) described here comes from a study of blood T cell repertoires in COVID-19. Study summary: From T cells, B-cell-depleted T cells, or PBMCs came the material, which was cDNA or gDNA.

Measured with immunoSEQ multiplex PCR; TCRdb has only the in-frame clones, and not every one. The sample has under 130,000 clones; approximately 92% are singletons. Germline V gene sequence: CDR1 SGHDT, CDR2 YYEEEE. The CDR3 sequence is 16 residues long. Trimming removed 4 bases from V and 4 bases from J, with 17 bases in between. The rearrangement uses TRBV5-6 and TRBJ1-4, with D unresolved. The sequenced material came from peripheral blood. The receptor was derived from a woman older than 75 with acute or convalescent COVID-19. CDR3 nucleotides: TGTGCCAGCAGCAAAGTTAGGGAGCGCAGTAATGAAAAACTGTTTTTT. Its protein product is CASSKVRERSNEKLFF. The full variable domain, in which reference TRBV5-6 and TRBJ1-4 provide the parts outside the CDR3, is DAGVTQSPTHLIKTRGQQVTLRCSPKSGHDTVSWYQQALGQGPQFIFQYYEEEERQRGNFPDRFSGHQFPNYSSELNVNALLLGDSALYLCASSKVRERSNEKLFFGSGTQLSVL.